This passage covers 9 T cell receptor beta chains from one sample sequenced in a study of identical twins. MiXCR was run by TCRdb on the 5' RACE reads, yielding one entry per CDR3 protein. The sample yields hundreds of thousands of distinct CDR3 sequences, approximately 13% seen once. The data were also submitted as part of a second study, on yellow fever vaccine responses in identical twins.

The specimen sequenced was CD8+ T cells sorted from blood. The receptor set was obtained from a woman between 18 and 29 years old in good health.

The gene calls are TRBV6-6 and TRBJ1-2; 7 nucleotides agree with TRBD1. V shed 8 bases and J 6 bases; nucleotides not matched to a gene: 6. Germline values: CDR1 MNHNY, CDR2 SVGAGI (reference sequence). The CDR3 is 12 residues long. The CDR3 spells CASYQGDDGYTF. CDR3 nucleotides: TGTGCCAGCTATCAGGGGGATGATGGCTACACCTTC.

To note about this clonotype: An end of the junction differs from the germline gene, which may be a read error. The V and J genes are TRBV6-4 and TRBJ2-1, with 11 bases fitting TRBD2. The CDR3 length is 16 residues. CDR1 and CDR2 from the germline V gene are MRHNA and SNTAGT. Here the CDR3 reads CTSSETLAGGNNEQFF. CDR3 DNA: TGTACCAGCAGTGAGACCTTAGCGGGGGGGAACAATGAGCAGTTCTTC.

The sample holds a few counts of this clonotype. The chain employs TRBV12-5 and TRBJ2-7; D is ambiguous. The CDR3 is 11 amino acids. Trimming cost V 1 base and J 5 bases, with 3 bases left between them. CDR1 is LGHNT and CDR2 is FRNRAP in the germline V gene. The CDR3: CASGLGDEQYV. The CDR3 DNA follows: TGTGCTAGTGGTTTGGGGGACGAGCAGTACGTC.

This chain links TRBV5-6 with TRBJ2-3, with D possibly TRBD2 on 7 matching bases. CDR3 length: 17 residues. The germline CDR1 and CDR2 sequences are SGHDT and YYEEEE. The V gene lost 0 bases and the J gene lost 4 bases, with 18 bases spanning the gap. The CDR3 loop is CASSLAGEGSRADTQYF. For the CDR3, the DNA is TGTGCCAGCAGCTTGGCAGGGGAGGGAAGCCGGGCAGATACGCAGTATTTT.

J is TRBJ2-2 and V is TRBV6-4, with D possibly being TRBD1 (5 bases). The CDR3 has 16 amino acids. With 0 bases removed from V and 3 bases from J, the gap between germline ends came to 11 bases. Looked up from germline, CDR1 is MRHNA and CDR2 is SNTAGT. The CDR3, as DNA: TGTGCCAGCAGTGACTCGTTAACAGGAGACACCGGGGAGCTGTTTTTT. Its protein product is CASSDSLTGDTGELFF.

The CDR3 nucleotides read TGTGCCAGCAGCTTTGGACAGGGCGAAAACGAGCAGTACTTC. This translates into CASSFGQGENEQYF. The rearrangement joins TRBV7-9 to TRBJ2-7, with TRBD1 identical over 8 bases. Per germline, CDR1 SEHNR and CDR2 FQNEAQ (reference sequence). With 3 bases clipped from V and 5 bases from J, the junction kept 6 bases outside the gene matches. CDR3 length: 14 residues.

This clonotype was seen more than once but under ten times. The chain joins TRBV28 to TRBJ2-7, with a possible D match to TRBD1 (6 bases). The CDR3 spans 14 residues. V was cut by 3 bases and J by 2 bases, with 11 bases left in between. Germline V gives CDR1 MDHEN, CDR2 SYDVKM. CDR3 in amino acids: CASSFQGRAYEQYF. The CDR3 nucleotides read TGTGCCAGCAGTTTTCAGGGGAGAGCCTACGAGCAGTACTTC.

Only a few counts were recorded for this clonotype. V gene TRBV7-8 combines with J gene TRBJ2-3, with D perhaps TRBD1 or TRBD2 (7 bases each). The CDR3 length is 14 residues. The V end was cut by 5 bases, the J end by 4 bases, with 13 bases between. The V gene's germline CDR1 is SGHVS and CDR2 FQNEAQ. CDR3 region: CASSPGGAPDTQYF. CDR3 coding DNA: TGTGCCAGCAGCCCAGGGGGGGCCCCAGATACGCAGTATTTT.

This clonotype was found a few times. The chain combines TRBV29-1 with TRBJ2-1; D perhaps matches TRBD2 (6 bases). This CDR3 spans 12 amino acids. The germline CDR1 and CDR2 sequences are SQVTM and ANQGSEA. The V and J ends lost 8 bases and 7 bases respectively, with 15 bases between them. CDR3 nucleotide sequence: TGCAGCTCCGCGAGCGGAGGGAATGAGCAGTTCTTC. As protein: CSSASGGNEQFF.